Sequencing of this TCR beta chain was carried out in a study of blood T cell repertoires in COVID-19. Study as a whole: COVID-19 samples collected from the United States, Italy and Spain covered acute and convalescent phases. T cells, B-cell-depleted T cells, or PBMCs supplied cDNA or gDNA.

In the study's own analysis: Reference gene primer amplification in the assay estimated nucleated cell counts. Clones were sequenced by immunoSEQ multiplex PCR, and TCRdb holds only the in-frame ones, with some missing. V and J calls and clone size are given by that table; D and trimming were obtained from the DNA. This sample yields hundreds of thousands of clones, of which approximately 84% are seen a single time; around 7.8% belongs to the top ten. V gave up 6 bases and J gave up 8 bases; unmatched junction bases: 15. The CDR3 has 16 amino acids. Germline lookup yields CDR1 MDHEN and CDR2 SYDVKM. This chain connects TRBV28 to TRBJ1-4, with 7 bases fitting TRBD1. This receptor was obtained from a human donor in a cohort sampled during active COVID-19. What was sequenced was peripheral blood. The CDR3, as DNA: TGTGCCAGCAGCAGACCACGGAGGGGGCGTTGGGAAAAACTGTTTTTT. It yields the protein CASSRPRRGRWEKLFF. Filled out from reference TRBV28 and TRBJ1-4, the complete variable domain reads DVKVTQSSRYLVKRTGEKVFLECVQDMDHENMFWYRQDPGLGLRLIYFSYDVKMKEKGDIPEGYSVSREKKERFSLILESASTNQTSMYLCASSRPRRGRWEKLFFGSGTQLSVL.